This TCR beta chain was profiled in a study of identical twins listed by TCRdb under 2016. Concerning the study at large: The study deep-sequenced TCR alpha and beta repertoires from monozygotic twins, unrelated adults of various ages and cord blood to test whether fetal clonotypes persist. Replicate twin experiments were performed at different times using different library preparation protocols to rule out contamination.

All donors were healthy Caucasians. Three pairs of female monozygotic twins, all aged roughly 18 to 29 years, were included in the twin cohort. RNA for TCR libraries was isolated from peripheral blood mononuclear cells. This clonotype was seen a few times. Its antigen is not yet known. No clone much larger than this one lies a single base away; base qualities are absent. The library was produced with 5' RACE. Reads for this sample came from an Illumina HiSeq 2000. Template switching added a universal primer binding site, and the final cDNA carried a unique molecular identifier that allowed TCR cDNA molecules to be counted accurately. First-strand cDNA for TCR alpha and beta chains was synthesized from specific primers in the conserved constant-segment region. To control for contamination, every cDNA library carried two barcodes: a SMART-Mk sample barcode plus Illumina barcodes. TruSeq adapter sequences and Illumina sample barcodes were added in two successive PCR steps. Sequencing of the TCR alpha and beta cDNA libraries was done on the Illumina HiSeq platform using custom primers. The paper's data handling went like this. MiGEC processed the raw reads to extract unique molecular identifiers, while MiXCR was used to determine the CDR3 positions. For each individual, recombination models were inferred using an EM algorithm with the repgenHMM and IGoR tools. The analysis of shared clonotypes was done with the tcR package in R, with sharing normalized by the product of cloneset sizes. To study raw recombination free of thymic and clonal selection effects, out-of-frame nonproductive sequences were analyzed. Through fastp at Q25 and MiXCR, TCRdb rebuilt clones from the public reads, retaining in-frame beta chains. Here each entry gathers all rows of one CDR3 protein and keeps the most common genes and DNA. None of the V and J calls come from the authors' own analysis; TCRdb made them. For this sample there are around 680,000 distinct CDR3 sequences; over 8.5% appear just once. The ten largest clones add up to 0.8% to 1% of the sample.

Summary of the overall study and its limitations: A weaker excess of twin sharing was found in beta out-of-frame sequences because the signal-to-noise ratio was lowered by fewer shared sequences. Because the same donors could not be followed over many years, conclusions were based on cross-sectional statistical analysis. Fewer insertions were carried by abundant cord blood beta clonotypes, a similar but weaker trend appeared in young adult naive repertoires, and no such trend appeared in memory repertoires. Zero-insertion analyses could be partly confounded by invariant T cells such as MAIT and iNKT, though diverse VJ usage argued against such confounding for most clonotypes. Recombination models systematically underestimated out-of-frame TCR alpha sharing in monozygotic twins but agreed with sharing between unrelated individuals. Compared with coincidental sharing between unrelated individuals, out-of-frame TCR alpha sequences shared between twins showed an excess of sequences with low generation probability.

This same sample was also taken into another study, of yellow fever vaccine responses in identical twins. Drawing on the second study: The T cell response to vaccination in identical twins was reported by the authors to appear partly convergent and partly personalized. In identical twins, the study followed T cell clones that responded to the vaccine with precision.

The sequencing input was PBMCs. This clonotype originated in a woman between 18 and 30 years old in good health.

The CDR3 sequence is CAWRGGPNTGELFF. The DNA sequence is TGTGCCTGGAGGGGGGGCCCTAACACCGGGGAGCTGTTTTTT. The chain couples TRBV30 to TRBJ2-2; the D call is possibly TRBD1 or TRBD2, each sharing 6 bases. From the cysteine through the phenylalanine, the CDR3 covers 14 amino acids. Only the CDR3 DNA stays, 42 bases, in frame from base 1. The germline V gene (reference sequence) supplies CDR1 GTSNPN and CDR2 SVGIG. Trimming costs V 3 bases and J 2 bases, and their ends lie 10 bases apart.